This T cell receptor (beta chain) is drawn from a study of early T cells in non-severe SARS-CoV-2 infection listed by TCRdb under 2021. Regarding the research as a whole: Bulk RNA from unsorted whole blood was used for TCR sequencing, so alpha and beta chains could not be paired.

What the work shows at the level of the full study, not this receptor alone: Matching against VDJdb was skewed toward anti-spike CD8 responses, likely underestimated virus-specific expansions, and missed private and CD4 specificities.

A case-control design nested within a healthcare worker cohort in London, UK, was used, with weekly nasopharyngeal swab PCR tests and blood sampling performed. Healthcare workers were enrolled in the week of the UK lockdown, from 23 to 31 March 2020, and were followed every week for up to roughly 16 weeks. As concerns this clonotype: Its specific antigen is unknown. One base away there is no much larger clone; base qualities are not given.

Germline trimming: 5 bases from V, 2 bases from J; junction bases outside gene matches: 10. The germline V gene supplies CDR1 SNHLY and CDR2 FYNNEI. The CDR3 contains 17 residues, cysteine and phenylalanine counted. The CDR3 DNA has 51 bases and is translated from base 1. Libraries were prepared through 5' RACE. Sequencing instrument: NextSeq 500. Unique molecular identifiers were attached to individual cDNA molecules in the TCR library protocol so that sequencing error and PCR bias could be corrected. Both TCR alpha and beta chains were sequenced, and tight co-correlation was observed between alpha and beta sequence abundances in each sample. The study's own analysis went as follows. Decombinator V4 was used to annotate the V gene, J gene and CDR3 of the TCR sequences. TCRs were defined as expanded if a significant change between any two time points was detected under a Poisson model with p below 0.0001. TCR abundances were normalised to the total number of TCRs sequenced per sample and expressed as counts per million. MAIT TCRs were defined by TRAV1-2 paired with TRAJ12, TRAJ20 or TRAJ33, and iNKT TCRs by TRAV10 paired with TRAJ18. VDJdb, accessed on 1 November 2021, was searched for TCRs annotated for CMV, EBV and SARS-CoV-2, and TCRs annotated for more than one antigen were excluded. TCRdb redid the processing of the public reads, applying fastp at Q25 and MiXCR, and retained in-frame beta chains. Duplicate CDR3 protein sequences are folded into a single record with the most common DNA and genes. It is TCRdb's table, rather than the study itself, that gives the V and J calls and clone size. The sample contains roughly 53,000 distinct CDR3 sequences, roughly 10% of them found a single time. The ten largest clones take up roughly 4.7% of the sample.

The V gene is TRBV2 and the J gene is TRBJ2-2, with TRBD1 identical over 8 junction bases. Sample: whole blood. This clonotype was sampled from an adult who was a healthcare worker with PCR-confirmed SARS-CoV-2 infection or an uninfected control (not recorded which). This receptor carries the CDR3 CASSPGPGTGNTGELFF. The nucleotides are TGTGCCAGCAGTCCCGGTCCCGGGACAGGAAACACCGGGGAGCTGTTTTTT.